This TCR beta chain was captured in a study of metastatic and nonmetastatic thyroid tumors. TCRdb re-called the PCR reads via MiXCR. The sample has 15,000 to 20,000 clones, roughly 22% seen once. None of the patients had undergone any treatment ahead of thyroid surgery. The CDR3 contains 15 residues. Germline CDR1 and CDR2: SGHRS and YFSETQ. Germline trimming cut 4 bases from V and 4 bases from J; bases unmatched to any gene: 5. This clone occurred a few times. The V and J genes are TRBV5-1 and TRBJ2-7, with 13 bases aligning to TRBD2. This sequence was found in a male donor with papillary thyroid cancer or a benign thyroid nodule (not recorded which). Some clones in this sample may be carry-over from other donors' samples. The sequenced sample consisted of tumor tissue. As DNA, the CDR3 is TGCGCCAGCAGCCCCGGACTAGCGGGAGAATACGAGCAGTACTTC. The encoded protein is CASSPGLAGEYEQYF. Drawing the rest from reference TRBV5-1 and TRBJ2-7, the complete variable domain is KAGVTQTPRYLIKTRGQQVTLSCSPISGHRSVSWYQQTPGQGLQFLFEYFSETQRNKGNFPGRFSGRQFSNSRSEMNVSTLELGDSALYLCASSPGLAGEYEQYFGPGTRLTVT.